This entry features one T cell receptor (beta chain) sequence. Clones were read by immunoSEQ multiplex PCR, and TCRdb kept only the in-frame ones, dropping some. This table has 96,000 or so clones, approximately 84% appearing once. Blood was sampled at baseline, cycle 4 day 1, and cycle 7 day 1. The source of the sample is a study of OX40 agonist ivuxolimab in advanced cancers. Study background: A mean age of approximately 64 years, range roughly 23 to 85, was recorded, and 82.7% were male.

The length of the CDR3 is 17 residues. Trimming at V came to 4 bases and at J to 2 bases, leaving 10 bases not matched to a gene. Germline assignment: CDR1 SGDLS and CDR2 YYNGEE. The chain uses TRBV9 and TRBJ2-3; TRBD2 matches 10 bases. The receptor was isolated from an adult with an advanced solid tumor such as melanoma, head and neck, liver or kidney cancer. The sample consisted of CD4+ or CD8+ T cells sorted from blood, taken in a trial of the OX40 agonist ivuxolimab. Written as DNA, the CDR3 is TGTGCCAGCAGCCCCCAAGCGGGGGGGCAGAACACAGATACGCAGTATTTT. Translated, it gives CASSPQAGGQNTDTQYF.